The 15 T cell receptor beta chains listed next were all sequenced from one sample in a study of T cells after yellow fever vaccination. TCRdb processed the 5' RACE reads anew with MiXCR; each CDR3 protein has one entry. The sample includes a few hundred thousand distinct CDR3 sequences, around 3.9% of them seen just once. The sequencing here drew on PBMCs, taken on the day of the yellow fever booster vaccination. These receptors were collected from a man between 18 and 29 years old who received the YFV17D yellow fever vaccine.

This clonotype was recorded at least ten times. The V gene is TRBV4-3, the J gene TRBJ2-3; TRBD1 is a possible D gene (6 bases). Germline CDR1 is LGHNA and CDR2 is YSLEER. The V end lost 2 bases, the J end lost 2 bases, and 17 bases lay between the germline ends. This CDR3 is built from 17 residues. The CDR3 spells CASSQSGLLGATDTQYF. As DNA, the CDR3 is TGCGCCAGCAGCCAATCGGGGTTACTGGGGGCCACAGATACGCAGTATTTT.

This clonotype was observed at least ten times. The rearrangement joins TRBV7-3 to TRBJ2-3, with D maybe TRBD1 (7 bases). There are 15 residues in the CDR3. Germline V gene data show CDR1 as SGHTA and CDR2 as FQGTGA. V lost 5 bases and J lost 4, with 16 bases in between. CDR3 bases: TGTGCCAGCAGCATCCAGGGGGGTGGGGCAGATACGCAGTATTTT. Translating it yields CASSIQGGGADTQYF.

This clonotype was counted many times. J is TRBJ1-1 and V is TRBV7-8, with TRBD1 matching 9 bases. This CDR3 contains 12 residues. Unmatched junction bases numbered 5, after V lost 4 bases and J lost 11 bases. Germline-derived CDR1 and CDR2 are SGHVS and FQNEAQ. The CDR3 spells CASSYDRGKAFF. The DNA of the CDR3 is TGTGCCAGCAGCTACGACAGGGGGAAGGCTTTCTTT.

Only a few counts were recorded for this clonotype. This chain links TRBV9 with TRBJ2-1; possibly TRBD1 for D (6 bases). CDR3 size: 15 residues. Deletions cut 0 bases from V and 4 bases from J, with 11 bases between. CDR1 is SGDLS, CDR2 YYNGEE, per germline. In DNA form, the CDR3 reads TGTGCCAGCAGCGTAGAAGGGGGAGATTACAATGAGCAGTTCTTC. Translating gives CASSVEGGDYNEQFF.

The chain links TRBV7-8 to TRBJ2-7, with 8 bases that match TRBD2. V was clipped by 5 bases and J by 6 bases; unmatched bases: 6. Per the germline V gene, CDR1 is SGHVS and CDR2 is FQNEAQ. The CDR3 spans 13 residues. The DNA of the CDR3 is TGTGCCAGCAGCATGCACCGGGGGGGCGAGCAGTACTTC. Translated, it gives CASSMHRGGEQYF.

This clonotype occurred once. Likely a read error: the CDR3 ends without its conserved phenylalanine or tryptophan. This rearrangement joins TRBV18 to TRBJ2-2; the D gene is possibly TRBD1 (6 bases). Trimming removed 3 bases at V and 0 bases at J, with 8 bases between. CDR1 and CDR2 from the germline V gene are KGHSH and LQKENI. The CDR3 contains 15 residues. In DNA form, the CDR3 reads TGTGCCAGCTCACCTCAGGGGACGAACACCGGGGAGCTGTTTGTT. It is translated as CASSPQGTNTGELFV.

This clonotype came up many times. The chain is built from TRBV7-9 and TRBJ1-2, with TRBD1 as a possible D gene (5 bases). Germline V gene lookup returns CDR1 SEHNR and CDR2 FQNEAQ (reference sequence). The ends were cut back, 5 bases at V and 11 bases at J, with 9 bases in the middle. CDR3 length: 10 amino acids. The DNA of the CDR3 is TGTGCCAGCAGCGCGGACAAGTACACCTTC. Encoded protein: CASSADKYTF. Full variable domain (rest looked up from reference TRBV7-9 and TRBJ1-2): DTGVSQNPRHKITKRGQNVTFRCDPISEHNRLYWYRQTLGQGPEFLTYFQNEAQLEKSRLLSDRFSAERPKGSFSTLEIQRTEQGDSAMYLCASSADKYTFGSGTRLTVV.

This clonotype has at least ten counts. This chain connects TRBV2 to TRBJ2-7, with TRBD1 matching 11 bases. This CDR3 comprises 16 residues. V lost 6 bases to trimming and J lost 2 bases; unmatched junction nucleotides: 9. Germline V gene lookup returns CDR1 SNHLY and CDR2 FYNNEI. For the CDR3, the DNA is TGTGCCAGCAGATGGACAGGGGGCATAGGTGCCTACGAGCAGTACTTC. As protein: CASRWTGGIGAYEQYF.

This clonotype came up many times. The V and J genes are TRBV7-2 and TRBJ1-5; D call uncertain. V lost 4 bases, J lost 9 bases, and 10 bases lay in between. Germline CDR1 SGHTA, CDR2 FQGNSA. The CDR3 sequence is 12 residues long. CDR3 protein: CASSSAGRPQHF. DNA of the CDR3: TGTGCCAGCAGCTCAGCGGGGAGGCCCCAGCATTTT. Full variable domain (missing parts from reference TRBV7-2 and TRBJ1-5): GAGVSQSPSNKVTEKGKDVELRCDPISGHTALYWYRQSLGQGLEFLIYFQGNSAPDKSGLPSDRFSAERTGGSVSTLTIQRTQQEDSAVYLCASSSAGRPQHFGDGTRLSIL.

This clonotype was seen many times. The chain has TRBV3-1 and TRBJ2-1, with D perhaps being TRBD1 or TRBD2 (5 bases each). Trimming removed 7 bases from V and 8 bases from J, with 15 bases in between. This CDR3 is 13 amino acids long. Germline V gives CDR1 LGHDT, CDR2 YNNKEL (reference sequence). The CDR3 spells CASTREGSHEQFF. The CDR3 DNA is TGTGCCAGCACCCGTGAGGGGTCCCATGAGCAGTTCTTC.

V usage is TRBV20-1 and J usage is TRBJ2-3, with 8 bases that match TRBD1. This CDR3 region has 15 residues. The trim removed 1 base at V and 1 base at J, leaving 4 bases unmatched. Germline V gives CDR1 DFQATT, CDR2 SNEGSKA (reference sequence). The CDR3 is CSARGAGGRTDTQYF. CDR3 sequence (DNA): TGCAGTGCTAGAGGAGCAGGGGGCCGCACAGATACGCAGTATTTT.

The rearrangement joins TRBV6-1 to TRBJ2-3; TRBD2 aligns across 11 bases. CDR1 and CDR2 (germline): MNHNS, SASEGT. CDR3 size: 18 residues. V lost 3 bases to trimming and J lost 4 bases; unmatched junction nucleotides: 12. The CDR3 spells CASSDLLLAGVFSDTQYF. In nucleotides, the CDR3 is TGTGCCAGCAGTGATCTCTTACTAGCGGGGGTTTTCTCAGATACGCAGTATTTT.

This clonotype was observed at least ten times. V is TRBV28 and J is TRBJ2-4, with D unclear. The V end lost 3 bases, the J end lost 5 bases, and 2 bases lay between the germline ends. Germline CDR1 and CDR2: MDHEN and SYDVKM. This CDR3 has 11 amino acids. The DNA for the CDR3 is TGTGCCAGCAGTTTTGAAAACATTCAGTACTTC. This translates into CASSFENIQYF. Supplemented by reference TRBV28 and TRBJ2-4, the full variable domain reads DVKVTQSSRYLVKRTGEKVFLECVQDMDHENMFWYRQDPGLGLRLIYFSYDVKMKEKGDIPEGYSVSREKKERFSLILESASTNQTSMYLCASSFENIQYFGAGTRLSVL.

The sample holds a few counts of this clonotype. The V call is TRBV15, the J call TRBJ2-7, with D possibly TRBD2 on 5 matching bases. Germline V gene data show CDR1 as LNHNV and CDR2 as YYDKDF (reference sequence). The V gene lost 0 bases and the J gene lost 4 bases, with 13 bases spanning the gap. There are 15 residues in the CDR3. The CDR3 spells CATSRDPGFRYEQYF. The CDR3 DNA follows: TGTGCCACCAGCAGAGATCCGGGGTTTCGATACGAGCAGTACTTC.

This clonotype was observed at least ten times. CDR3 amino acids: CASSLDDRDFSETQYF. The CDR3 DNA reads TGTGCCAGCAGCTTGGACGACAGGGACTTTAGTGAGACCCAGTACTTC. The chain has TRBV7-4 and TRBJ2-5; TRBD1 is a possible D gene (7 bases). The ends were cut back, 3 bases at V and 5 bases at J, with 19 bases in the middle. Germline V gives CDR1 SGHVT, CDR2 SQSDAQ. This CDR3 comprises 16 residues.